Below, 23 T cell receptor beta chains from the same sample are listed, as sequenced in a study of OX40 agonist ivuxolimab in advanced cancers. TCRdb keeps only in-frame clones here, not all; method: immunoSEQ multiplex PCR. The sample carries more than 50,000 clones, 70% to 85% recorded once. Material: CD4+ or CD8+ T cells sorted from blood, obtained in a trial of the OX40 agonist ivuxolimab. The receptors were gathered from an adult with an advanced solid tumor such as melanoma, head and neck, liver or kidney cancer.

This chain joins TRBV4-1 and TRBJ2-3; D may correspond to TRBD1 or TRBD2 (5 bases each). CDR3 length: 15 residues. V dropped 1 base and J dropped 6 bases, with 14 bases sitting between them. The germline V gene has CDR1 MGHRA and CDR2 YSYEKL. This CDR3 reads CASSQAGVWGDTQYF. The CDR3 region has the DNA TGCGCCAGCAGCCAAGCCGGGGTTTGGGGGGATACGCAGTATTTT.

The chain has TRBV5-1 and TRBJ2-1; 8 nucleotides line up with TRBD2. Germline-derived CDR1 and CDR2 are SGHRS and YFSETQ. CDR3 size: 18 residues. V shed 2 bases and J 2 bases; nucleotides not matched to a gene: 12. CDR3 nucleotide sequence: TGCGCCAGCAGCTTTAGTAGGAATCGGGGGGGTACCTACAATGAGCAGTTCTTC. This translates into CASSFSRNRGGTYNEQFF.

The chain recombines TRBV27 with TRBJ1-2; the match to TRBD1 covers 7 bases. V shed 5 bases, J shed 7 bases, and the junction held 13 bases outside the gene matches. Germline CDR1 and CDR2: MNHEY and SMNVEV (reference sequence). CDR3 length: 15 amino acids. The CDR3 reads CASSPRQGGLGGYTF. The CDR3 DNA sequence: TGTGCCAGCAGTCCTCGACAGGGTGGATTGGGTGGCTACACCTTC.

This chain connects TRBV5-1 to TRBJ2-7; TRBD1 might be the D (5 bases). Germline loops: CDR1 SGHRS, CDR2 YFSETQ. Trimming took off 0 bases at V and 3 bases at J, with 13 bases between the two ends. The CDR3 is 15 residues long. CDR3 bases: TGCGCCAGCAGCTTGGCCCCAGGGAATATCTACGAGCAGTACTTC. Protein sequence: CASSLAPGNIYEQYF.

The chain is built from TRBV27 and TRBJ2-7; weak D call: TRBD1 (6 bases). V lost 8 bases and J 4 bases, leaving 18 bases between the germline ends. Germline V gene sequence: CDR1 MNHEY, CDR2 SMNVEV (reference sequence). The CDR3 has 14 amino acids. CDR3 loop: CASRRRQVDYEQYF. For the CDR3, the DNA is TGTGCCAGCCGTCGGAGACAGGTGGATTACGAGCAGTACTTC.

CDR3 in DNA: TGTGCCAGCAGTGGATCGGCAGGGACTCCCTACAATGAGCAGTTCTTC. It codes for CASSGSAGTPYNEQFF. The gene calls are TRBV6-4 and TRBJ2-1, with D tentatively TRBD2 (6 bases). V was pared by 4 bases and J by 2 bases, with 15 bases between. CDR3 length equals 16 residues. The V gene's germline CDR1 is MRHNA and CDR2 SNTAGT.

This clone was picked up a small number of times. V and J are TRBV14 and TRBJ2-7; D not resolved. Germline loops: CDR1 SGHDN, CDR2 FVKESK. The CDR3 has 13 residues. V was pared by 5 bases and J by 5 bases, with 13 bases between. CDR3 sequence reads: CASSYLIWDEQYF. The CDR3, as DNA: TGTGCCAGCAGCTACCTCATTTGGGACGAGCAGTACTTC.

V is TRBV30 and J is TRBJ2-3, with TRBD2 as a possible D gene (6 bases). Trimming removed 2 bases at V and 13 bases at J, with 16 bases between. The germline V gene encodes CDR1 GTSNPN and CDR2 SVGIG (reference sequence). CDR3 length: 12 amino acids. The DNA for the CDR3 is TGTGCCTGGAGTCCAACTAGCCGGAGGGAGTATTTT. Its translation: CAWSPTSRREYF. Together with reference TRBV30 and TRBJ2-3, the CDR3 gives the full variable domain: SQTIHQWPATLVQPVGSPLSLECTVEGTSNPNLYWYRQAAGRGLQLLFYSVGIGQISSEVPQNLSASRPQDRQFILSSKKLLLSDSGFYLCAWSPTSRREYFGPGTRLTVL.

This chain uses TRBV2 with TRBJ1-6, with D tentatively TRBD1 (5 bases). CDR1 and CDR2 from the germline V gene are SNHLY and FYNNEI. CDR3 length: 15 residues. V was shortened by 6 bases and J by 5 bases, with 14 bases between the two germline ends. The CDR3 coding sequence is TGTGCCAGCAGATCAGGGTCTAGCAATAATTCACCCCTCCACTTT. Amino acids: CASRSGSSNNSPLHF.

There are many counts of this clone. V and J are TRBV4-3 and TRBJ2-2; unclear D gene. The CDR3 totals 14 residues. The germline V gene has CDR1 LGHNA and CDR2 YSLEER. Trimming pared 0 bases from V and 2 bases from J, leaving 4 bases between. CDR3 protein: CASSQDGNTGELFF. CDR3 sequence (DNA): TGCGCCAGCAGCCAAGATGGCAACACCGGGGAGCTGTTTTTT.

The rearrangement joins TRBV27 to TRBJ2-5; 7 bases fit TRBD1. The germline CDR1 and CDR2 sequences are MNHEY and SMNVEV (reference sequence). V was pared by 3 bases and J by 1 base, with 5 bases of the junction left unmatched. CDR3 length equals 15 residues. CDR3 region: CASSFHRGGQETQYF. CDR3 sequence (DNA): TGTGCCAGCAGTTTCCACAGGGGCGGCCAAGAGACCCAGTACTTC.

This rearrangement joins TRBV6-5 to TRBJ2-7, with 8 bases matching TRBD1. The CDR3 consists of 15 residues. Losses at the gene ends were 0 bases for V and 5 bases for J; bases not matched to a gene: 6. The V gene's germline CDR1 is MNHEY and CDR2 SVGAGI. The CDR3 loop is CASSYSQGARNEQYF. The DNA for the CDR3 is TGTGCCAGCAGTTACTCCCAGGGGGCTCGGAACGAGCAGTACTTC.

This chain uses TRBV5-1 with TRBJ2-7; D is possibly TRBD2 (6 bases). Germline lookup yields CDR1 SGHRS and CDR2 YFSETQ. The CDR3 is made up of 14 amino acids. Between the trimmed V and J ends, which lost 4 bases and 6 bases, there was a span of 17 bases. CDR3 residues: CASSLGDSHSEQYF. The CDR3 DNA follows: TGCGCCAGCAGCCTTGGGGACTCTCACTCCGAGCAGTACTTC.

The chain joins TRBV6-5 to TRBJ1-4; TRBD1 agrees at 8 bases. Trimming removed 5 bases from V and 5 bases from J; junction bases left unmatched: 7. This CDR3 is built from 15 residues. CDR1 is MNHEY and CDR2 is SVGAGI in the germline V gene. The CDR3 protein is CASSNRDRINEKLFF. The CDR3 region has the DNA TGTGCCAGCAGTAACCGGGACAGGATCAATGAAAAACTGTTTTTT.

The V gene is TRBV7-9, the J gene TRBJ2-1, with TRBD2 matching over 11 bases. V dropped 7 bases and J dropped 6; count of bases not matched to a gene: 8. This CDR3 comprises 15 residues. The germline CDR1 and CDR2 sequences are SEHNR and FQNEAQ (reference sequence). The CDR3 protein is CASTQLAGEVNEQFF. In nucleotides, the CDR3 is TGTGCCAGCACCCAACTAGCGGGGGAAGTCAATGAGCAGTTCTTC.

The V gene is TRBV18, the J gene TRBJ1-5, with a possible D match to TRBD1 (6 bases). Trimming cost V 1 base and J 0 bases, with 13 bases left between them. Germline V gene sequence: CDR1 KGHSH, CDR2 LQKENI. The CDR3 covers 17 residues. DNA of the CDR3: TGTGCCAGCTCACCACTCGGACAGTCTAATAGCAATCAGCCCCAGCATTTT. This translates into CASSPLGQSNSNQPQHF.

In nucleotides, the CDR3 is TGTGCCAGCAGCACGGGGGCGGGAGGAAACACCATATATTTT. Amino acid sequence: CASSTGAGGNTIYF. J is TRBJ1-3 and V is TRBV6-6, with D possibly being TRBD1 (6 bases). Trimming removed 6 bases from V and 4 bases from J, with 13 bases in between. Germline loops: CDR1 MNHNY, CDR2 SVGAGI (reference sequence). This CDR3 contains 14 residues.

In nucleotides, the CDR3 is TGTGCCAGCAGCCGACAGTCGAACACTGAAGCTTTCTTT. This translates into CASSRQSNTEAFF. The V call is TRBV11-1, the J call TRBJ1-1; TRBD1 might be the D (5 bases). CDR3 length: 13 amino acids. Trimming left V 5 bases short and J 1 base short, with 8 bases between. The germline V gene encodes CDR1 SGHAT and CDR2 FQDESV (reference sequence).

This chain uses TRBV7-8 with TRBJ1-3, with a possible D match to TRBD1 (6 bases). Per germline, CDR1 SGHVS and CDR2 FQNEAQ. V was trimmed by 5 bases and J by 0 bases, leaving 14 bases between them. The CDR3 has 16 amino acids. CDR3: CASSPRQDLSGNTIYF. The DNA of the CDR3 is TGTGCCAGCAGCCCCCGACAGGACCTCTCTGGAAACACCATATATTTT.

This chain connects TRBV7-9 to TRBJ2-1; D is possibly TRBD1 or TRBD2 (5 bases each). Germline V lookup: CDR1 SEHNR, CDR2 FQNEAQ (reference sequence). Trimming shortened V by 0 bases and J by 7 bases, and 10 bases separated the two germline ends. The CDR3 extends over 14 amino acids. CDR3 nucleotide sequence: TGTGCCAGCAGCTTAGCGGGACGTAAAAATGAGCAGTTCTTC. Its protein is CASSLAGRKNEQFF.

The V gene is TRBV11-2, the J gene TRBJ2-1, with TRBD2 as a possible D gene (5 bases). The length of the CDR3 is 14 residues. CDR1 is SGHAT, CDR2 FQNNGV, per germline. Trimming removed 1 base at V and 9 bases at J, with 13 bases between. Written as DNA, the CDR3 is TGTGCCAGCAGCTTAGTCCGAACTAGACGTGAGCAGTTCTTC. It is translated as CASSLVRTRREQFF.

The sample holds a few counts of this clone. This chain connects TRBV5-8 to TRBJ2-4, with D perhaps TRBD1 or TRBD2 (5 bases each). Trimming stripped 0 bases from V and 9 bases from J, with 10 bases between. The CDR3 is made up of 13 amino acids. In germline, CDR1 is SGHTS, CDR2 YDEGEE. The CDR3 protein is CASSLAGTSIQYF. Written as DNA, the CDR3 is TGTGCCAGCAGCTTGGCCGGGACGAGCATTCAGTACTTC.

This chain links TRBV6-1 with TRBJ1-2, with no clear D. Germline V gene data show CDR1 as MNHNS and CDR2 as SASEGT. The CDR3 extends over 14 amino acids. V lost 0 bases and J 0 bases, leaving 5 bases between the germline ends. CDR3 amino acids: CASSEAMANYGYTF. The CDR3 DNA reads TGTGCCAGCAGTGAAGCGATGGCTAACTATGGCTACACCTTC.